A selection of T cell receptor beta chains follows, all from one sample in a study of blood T cell repertoires in COVID-19. Clones were read by immunoSEQ multiplex PCR, and TCRdb kept only the in-frame ones, dropping some. Counted here are approximately 200,000 clones, about 85% occurring once; the ten biggest clones make up 15% to 20%. Material for sequencing was PBMCs or T cells enriched from blood (not recorded which). Receptor source: a man aged 35 to 55 who had recovered from COVID-19. Both conserved end residues are part of each CDR3. A D gene is named only where the DNA matches it firmly. The listing skips clone size in some rows; elsewhere it reads once, few, many or a size class.

D | J | size | V | CDR3 | DNA
TRBD1 | TRBJ2-5 | . | TRBV15 | CATRGQYQETQYF | TGTGCCACCAGGGGACAGTACCAAGAGACCCAGTACTTC
TRBD1 | TRBJ2-7 | . | TRBV28 | CASNPSWDRGYEQYF | TGTGCCAGCAATCCCTCCTGGGACAGGGGCTACGAGCAGTACTTC
TRBD2 | TRBJ2-1 | . | TRBV6-2/TRBV6-3 | CASSYPGGSGANEQFF | TGTGCCAGCAGTTACCCAGGTGGGAGCGGGGCCAATGAGCAGTTCTTC
TRBD2 | TRBJ2-7 | once | TRBV19 | CATAGEPSYEQYF | TGTGCGACCGCGGGAGAGCCCTCCTACGAGCAGTACTTC
TRBD2 | TRBJ2-1 | once | TRBV19 | CASSGTSGRQSNEQFF | TGTGCCAGTAGCGGGACTAGCGGGAGACAGAGCAATGAGCAGTTCTTC
TRBD1 | TRBJ1-2 | . | TRBV5-6 | CASSMMTGVSGYTF | TGTGCCAGCAGCATGATGACAGGGGTGAGCGGCTACACCTTC
. | TRBJ2-7 | . | TRBV19 | CASRKDPTYYEQYF | TGTGCCAGTAGAAAAGATCCGACATACTACGAGCAGTACTTC
TRBD1 | TRBJ2-5 | . | TRBV19 | CASSTDRGETQYF | TGTGCCAGTAGTACGGACAGGGGAGAGACCCAGTACTTC
TRBD1 | TRBJ2-7 | once | TRBV30 | CAWSPTGQGIFLHSYEQYF | TGTGCCTGGAGTCCCACGGGACAGGGGATTTTCCTACACTCCTACGAGCAGTACTTC
. | TRBJ1-2 | . | TRBV5-4 | CASSPTTGANYGYTF | TGTGCCAGCAGCCCCACGACAGGAGCAAACTATGGCTACACCTTC
. | TRBJ1-5 | . | TRBV28 | CASSPGGGTYSNQPQHF | TGTGCCAGCAGTCCCGGGGGGGGCACTTATAGCAATCAGCCCCAGCATTTT
. | TRBJ1-5 | once | TRBV7-2 | CASSRGWGGEQPQHF | TGTGCCAGCAGCCGCGGTTGGGGGGGTGAACAGCCCCAGCATTTT
. | TRBJ2-4 | . | TRBV6-5 | CASSYGSRLPQYF | TGTGCCAGCAGTTACGGGTCGAGGTTACCCCAGTACTTC
. | TRBJ1-5 | . | TRBV11-3 | CAGHHLESGGGNQPQHF | TGTGCCGGTCATCACCTTGAGTCGGGGGGCGGCAATCAGCCCCAGCATTTT
. | TRBJ2-1 | once | TRBV11-3 | CASSATQDYNEQFF | TGTGCCAGCAGCGCTACCCAGGATTACAATGAGCAGTTCTTC
TRBD2 | TRBJ2-1 | . | TRBV13 | CASSFGTSGYNEQFF | TGTGCCAGCAGCTTTGGGACTAGCGGATACAATGAGCAGTTCTTC
. | TRBJ1-1 | . | TRBV2 | CASSEVSVVNTEAFF | TGTGCCAGCAGTGAAGTTTCGGTTGTGAACACTGAAGCTTTCTTT
. | TRBJ2-7 | . | TRBV5-1 | CASSLNTGSYEQYF | TGCGCCAGCAGCTTAAATACCGGGAGCTACGAGCAGTACTTC
. | TRBJ2-7 | . | TRBV9 | CASSVDRDSYEQYF | TGTGCCAGCAGCGTAGACAGGGACTCCTACGAGCAGTACTTC
. | TRBJ2-3 | . | TRBV5-1 | CASSFDVGSHTDTQYF | TGCGCCAGCAGCTTTGATGTCGGGAGCCACACAGATACGCAGTATTTT
. | TRBJ2-5 | . | TRBV6-5 | CASRPQEGWTETQYF | TGTGCCAGCAGACCCCAAGAGGGATGGACAGAGACCCAGTACTTC
TRBD2 | TRBJ2-3 | . | TRBV2 | CASSEASSGNTDTQYF | TGTGCCAGCAGTGAAGCGAGTAGCGGGAACACAGATACGCAGTATTTT
. | TRBJ1-2 | . | TRBV5-1 | CASSLGQQNYGYTF | TGCGCCAGCAGCTTGGGACAGCAAAACTATGGCTACACCTTC
. | TRBJ1-1 | . | TRBV14 | CASSQGFLSGYTEAFF | TGTGCCAGCAGCCAAGGGTTTTTGTCAGGGTACACTGAAGCTTTCTTT
TRBD1 | TRBJ1-5 | . | TRBV7-2 | CASSPGTVSNQPQHF | TGTGCCAGCAGCCCCGGGACAGTTAGCAATCAGCCCCAGCATTTT
. | TRBJ1-1 | . | TRBV15 | CATSRSVYTEAFF | TGTGCCACCAGCCGCTCGGTATACACTGAAGCTTTCTTT
. | TRBJ1-2 | . | TRBV5-8 | CASSLGGSNYGYTF | TGTGCCAGCAGCTTAGGGGGATCTAACTATGGCTACACCTTC
TRBD1 | TRBJ1-5 | . | TRBV19 | CASSTWTGASNQPQHF | TGTGCCAGTAGTACTTGGACAGGGGCTAGCAATCAGCCCCAGCATTTT
TRBD1 | TRBJ1-2 | . | TRBV3-1/TRBV3-2 | CASSQDSQGRYGYTF | TGTGCCAGCAGCCAAGATTCACAGGGGAGGTATGGCTACACCTTC
. | TRBJ1-5 | . | TRBV27 | CASSLYSSQPQHF | TGTGCCAGCAGTTTATACTCCTCTCAGCCCCAGCATTTT